Listed here are 8 T cell receptor beta chains from one sample, sequenced in a study of shared clonotypes between healthy human individuals. Terminally differentiated effector memory CD45RA+ cells were excluded from the naive CD8 cells, which were CD45RO-negative and positively selected for CCR7. Generated by immunoSEQ multiplex PCR, the TCRdb table keeps only in-frame clones and is missing some. The table lists roughly 2.1 million clones, approximately 94% of them singletons, with more than 1.5% in the top ten. The sequencing input was naive CD8+ T cells from PBMCs. The source is a man between 18 and 29 years old in good health. Some clones in this sample may be carry-over from other donors' samples.

The V gene is TRBV19, the J gene TRBJ2-1; the D gene is possibly TRBD2 (5 bases). Germline V gene sequence: CDR1 LNHDA, CDR2 SQIVND (reference sequence). This CDR3 is built from 12 residues. CDR3 DNA: TGTGGTACGGGGAGATCCTACAATGAGCAGTTCTTC. Translated: CGTGRSYNEQFF.

V usage is TRBV9 and J usage is TRBJ1-1; TRBD1 might be the D (6 bases). There are 13 residues in the CDR3. Germline V CDR1 and CDR2: SGDLS, YYNGEE. The V end lost 2 bases, the J end lost 3 bases, and 8 bases lay between the germline ends. The DNA of the CDR3 is TGTGCCAGCAGCGTTTCAGGGGACACTGAAGCTTTCTTT. Protein sequence: CASSVSGDTEAFF. Full variable domain (outside the CDR3, taken from reference TRBV9 and TRBJ1-1): DSGVTQTPKHLITATGQRVTLRCSPRSGDLSVYWYQQSLDQGLQFLIQYYNGEERAKGNILERFSAQQFPDLHSELNLSSLELGDSALYFCASSVSGDTEAFFGQGTRLTVV.

This chain joins TRBV2 and TRBJ2-3; no clear D gene. The CDR3 totals 15 residues. The V end lost 7 bases, the J end lost 2 bases, and 16 bases lay between the germline ends. CDR1 and CDR2 from the germline V gene are SNHLY and FYNNEI. CDR3 protein: CASTGTGSPTDTQYF. CDR3 DNA: TGTGCCAGCACCGGAACTGGGTCCCCCACAGATACGCAGTATTTT. The variable domain in full, with the rest retrieved from reference TRBV2 and TRBJ2-3, is EPEVTQTPSHQVTQMGQEVILRCVPISNHLYFYWYRQILGQKVEFLVSFYNNEISEKSEIFDDQFSVERPDGSNFTLKIRSTKLEDSAMYFCASTGTGSPTDTQYFGPGTRLTVL.

This clone has more than one count but fewer than ten. V and J are TRBV30 and TRBJ1-4; perhaps TRBD1 as D (5 bases). Germline CDR1 and CDR2: GTSNPN and SVGIG (reference sequence). The CDR3 length is 14 residues. The V end was cut by 0 bases, the J end by 12 bases, with 17 bases between. CDR3 DNA sequence: TGTGCCTGGAGTGTGGAGGACACCTCCCGGGAACTGTTTTTT. This sequence encodes CAWSVEDTSRELFF.

This rearrangement joins TRBV27 to TRBJ2-7; no firm D call. The CDR3 runs 16 residues. V lost 0 bases to trimming and J lost 0 bases, with 12 bases between them. Germline V gives CDR1 MNHEY, CDR2 SMNVEV (reference sequence). The CDR3 DNA reads as TGTGCCAGCAGTTTATCCCGTACGTTAAGCTCCTACGAGCAGTACTTC. This encodes CASSLSRTLSSYEQYF.

This sequence joins TRBV10-3 and TRBJ1-3; tentatively, D is TRBD1 (6 bases). Between the trimmed V and J ends, which lost 0 bases and 2 bases, there was a span of 14 bases. Germline values: CDR1 ENHRY, CDR2 SYGVKD. The CDR3 is made up of 17 amino acids. The CDR3 loop reads CAISESLGANPGNTIYF. CDR3 coding DNA: TGTGCCATCAGTGAGTCCCTGGGGGCGAACCCTGGAAACACCATATATTTT.

J is TRBJ1-2 and V is TRBV19; 8 bases are shared with TRBD1. The length of the CDR3 is 19 residues. V was clipped by 4 bases and J by 4 bases; unmatched bases: 20. Germline V gives CDR1 LNHDA, CDR2 SQIVND (reference sequence). The CDR3 sequence is CASSTNPDREILGIYGYTF. CDR3 DNA: TGTGCCAGTAGTACAAACCCGGACAGGGAGATTTTAGGAATCTATGGCTACACCTTC.

The CDR3 DNA follows: TGTGCCAGCAGCTTAGCCGCTAGCGGCTACGAGCAGTACTTC. It specifies CASSLAASGYEQYF. This sequence joins TRBV7-7 and TRBJ2-7; the match to TRBD2 covers 7 bases. The germline CDR1 and CDR2 sequences are SSHAT and FNYEAQ (reference sequence). The CDR3 length is 14 residues. The junction had 2 bases not matched to a gene; V was cut back by 0 bases and J by 3 bases.